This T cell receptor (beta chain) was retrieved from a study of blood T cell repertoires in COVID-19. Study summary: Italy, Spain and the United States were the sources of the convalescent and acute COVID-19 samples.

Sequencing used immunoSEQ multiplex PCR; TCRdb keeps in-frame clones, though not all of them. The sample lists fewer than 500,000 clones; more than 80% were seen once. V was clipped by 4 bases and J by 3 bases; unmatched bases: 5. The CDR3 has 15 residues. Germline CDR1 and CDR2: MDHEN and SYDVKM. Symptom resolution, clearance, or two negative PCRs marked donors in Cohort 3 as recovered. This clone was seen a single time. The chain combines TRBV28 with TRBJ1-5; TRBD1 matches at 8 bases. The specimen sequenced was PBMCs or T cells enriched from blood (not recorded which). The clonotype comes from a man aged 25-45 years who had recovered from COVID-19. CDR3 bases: TGTGCCAGCAGTTCACGGACAGGGCCCAATCAGCCCCAGCATTTT. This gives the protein CASSSRTGPNQPQHF.